This T cell receptor (beta chain) was recorded in a study of blood T cell repertoires in COVID-19. Study overall: T cells, B-cell-depleted T cells, or PBMCs provided the cDNA or gDNA that served as material.

The CDR3 contains 14 residues. Trimming cost V 3 bases and J 1 base, with 12 bases left between them. CDR1 DFQATT and CDR2 SNEGSKA come from the germline V gene (reference sequence). Libraries were prepared by immunoSEQ multiplex PCR; TCRdb keeps only in-frame clonotypes and omits some of them. The sample has roughly 77,000 clones, under 80% seen once. What was sequenced was peripheral blood. The sequence was collected from a human donor in a cohort sampled during active COVID-19. The chain carries TRBV20-1 and TRBJ1-2; no definite D call. The CDR3 DNA reads TGCAGTGCTAGTGGCGTCACCGTTAACTATGGCTACACCTTC. It yields the protein CSASGVTVNYGYTF.